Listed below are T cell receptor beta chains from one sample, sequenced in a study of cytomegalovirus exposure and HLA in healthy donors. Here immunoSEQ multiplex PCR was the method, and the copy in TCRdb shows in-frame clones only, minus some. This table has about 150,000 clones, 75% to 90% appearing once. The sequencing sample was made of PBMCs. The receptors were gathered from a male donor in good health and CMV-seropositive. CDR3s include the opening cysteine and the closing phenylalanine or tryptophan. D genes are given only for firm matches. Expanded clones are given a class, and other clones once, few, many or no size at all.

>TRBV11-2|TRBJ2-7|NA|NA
TGTGCCAGCAGCTTAGGTGCAGGGGGGACCTACGAGCAGTACTTC
CASSLGAGGTYEQYF
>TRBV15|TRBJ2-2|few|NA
TGTGCCACCACACAGGGCAATACCGGGGAGCTGTTTTTT
CATTQGNTGELFF
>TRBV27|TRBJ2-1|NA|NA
TGTGCCAGCAGTTCCAGCGGGTATGGGCGGAATGAGCAGTTCTTC
CASSSSGYGRNEQFF
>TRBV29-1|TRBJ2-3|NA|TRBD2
TGCAGCGTGGGGACTAGTGGTGATACGCAGTATTTT
CSVGTSGDTQYF
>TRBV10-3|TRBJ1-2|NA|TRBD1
TGTGCCATCAGTGAGTTGGGACAGGGGGTTTCTAACTATGGCTACACCTTC
CAISELGQGVSNYGYTF
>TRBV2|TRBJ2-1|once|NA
TGTGCCAGCAGTCCCAGGGGGGAGAGCAACAATGAGCAGTTCTTC
CASSPRGESNNEQFF
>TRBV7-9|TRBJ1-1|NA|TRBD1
TGTGCCCTAACCGGGACAGGGGTCAGAGGGACTGAAGCTTTCTTT
CALTGTGVRGTEAFF
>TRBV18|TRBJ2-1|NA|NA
TGTGCCAGCTCACGGATTACGGGGAGTGGTAATGAGCAGTTCTTC
CASSRITGSGNEQFF
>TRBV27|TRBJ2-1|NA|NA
TGTGCTAGCAGCTCCGTATCCTACAATGAGCAGTTCTTC
CASSSVSYNEQFF
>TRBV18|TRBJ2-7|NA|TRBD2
TGTGCCAGCTCAACAACCGGACTAGCGGGGGCTCGGTACGAGCAGTACTTC
CASSTTGLAGARYEQYF